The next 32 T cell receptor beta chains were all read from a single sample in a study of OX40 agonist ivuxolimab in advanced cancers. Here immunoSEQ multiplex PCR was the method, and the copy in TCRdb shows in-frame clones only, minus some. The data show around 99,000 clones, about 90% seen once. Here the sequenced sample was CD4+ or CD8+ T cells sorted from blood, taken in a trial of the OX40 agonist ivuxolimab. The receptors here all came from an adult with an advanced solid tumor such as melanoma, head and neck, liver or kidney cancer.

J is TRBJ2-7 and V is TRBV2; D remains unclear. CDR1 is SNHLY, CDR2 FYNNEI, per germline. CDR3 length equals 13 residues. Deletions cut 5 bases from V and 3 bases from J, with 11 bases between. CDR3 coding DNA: TGTGCCAGCAGTCAGATGAAGATCTACGAGCAGTACTTC. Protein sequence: CASSQMKIYEQYF. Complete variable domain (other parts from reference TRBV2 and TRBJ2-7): EPEVTQTPSHQVTQMGQEVILRCVPISNHLYFYWYRQILGQKVEFLVSFYNNEISEKSEIFDDQFSVERPDGSNFTLKIRSTKLEDSAMYFCASSQMKIYEQYFGPGTRLTVT.

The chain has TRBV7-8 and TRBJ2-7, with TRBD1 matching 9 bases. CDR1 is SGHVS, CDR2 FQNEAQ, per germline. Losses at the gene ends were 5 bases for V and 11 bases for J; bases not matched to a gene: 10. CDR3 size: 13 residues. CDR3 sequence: CASSLIDRGKKYF. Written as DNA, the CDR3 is TGTGCCAGCAGCCTGATCGACAGGGGGAAAAAGTACTTC.

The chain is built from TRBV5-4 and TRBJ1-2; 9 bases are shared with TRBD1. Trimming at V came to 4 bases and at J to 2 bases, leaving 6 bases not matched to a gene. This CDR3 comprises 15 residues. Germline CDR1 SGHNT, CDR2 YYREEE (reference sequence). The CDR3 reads CASSSPGQGNYGYTF. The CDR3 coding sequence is TGTGCCAGCAGCAGTCCGGGACAGGGCAACTATGGCTACACCTTC. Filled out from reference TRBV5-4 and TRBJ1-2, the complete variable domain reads ETGVTQSPTHLIKTRGQQVTLRCSSQSGHNTVSWYQQALGQGPQFIFQYYREEENGRGNFPPRFSGLQFPNYSSELNVNALELDDSALYLCASSSPGQGNYGYTFGSGTRLTVV.

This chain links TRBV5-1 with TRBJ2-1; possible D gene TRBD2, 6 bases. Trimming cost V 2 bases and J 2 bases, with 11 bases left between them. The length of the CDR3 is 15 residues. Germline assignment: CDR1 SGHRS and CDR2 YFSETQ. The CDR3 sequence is CASSFTGVPYNEQFF. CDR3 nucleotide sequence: TGCGCCAGCAGCTTTACGGGGGTCCCCTACAATGAGCAGTTCTTC. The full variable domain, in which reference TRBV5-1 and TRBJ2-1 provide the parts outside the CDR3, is KAGVTQTPRYLIKTRGQQVTLSCSPISGHRSVSWYQQTPGQGLQFLFEYFSETQRNKGNFPGRFSGRQFSNSRSEMNVSTLELGDSALYLCASSFTGVPYNEQFFGPGTRLTVL.

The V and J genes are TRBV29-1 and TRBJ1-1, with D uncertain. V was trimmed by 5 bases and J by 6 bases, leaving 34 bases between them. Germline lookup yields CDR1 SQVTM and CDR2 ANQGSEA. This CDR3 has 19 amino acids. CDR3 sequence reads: CSVPPVGASGYVASAEAFF. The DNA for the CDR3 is TGCAGCGTTCCCCCCGTGGGAGCGAGTGGTTACGTAGCGAGCGCTGAAGCTTTCTTT.

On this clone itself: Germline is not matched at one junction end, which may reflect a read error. CDR3 DNA: TGTGCCTGGAGTCCGGGGGGGGAGTTT. Its translation: CAWSPGGEF. The V gene is TRBV30, the J gene TRBJ1-1; possible D gene TRBD1, 5 bases. The CDR3 sequence is 9 residues long. From germline, CDR1 is GTSNPN and CDR2 SVGIG (reference sequence).

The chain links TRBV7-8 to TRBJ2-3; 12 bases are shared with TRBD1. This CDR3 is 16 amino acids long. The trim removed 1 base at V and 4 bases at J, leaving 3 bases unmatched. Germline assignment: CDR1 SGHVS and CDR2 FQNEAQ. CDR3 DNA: TGTGCCAGCAGCTTAGAGGGACAGGGGGCCGCAGATACGCAGTATTTT. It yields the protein CASSLEGQGAADTQYF.

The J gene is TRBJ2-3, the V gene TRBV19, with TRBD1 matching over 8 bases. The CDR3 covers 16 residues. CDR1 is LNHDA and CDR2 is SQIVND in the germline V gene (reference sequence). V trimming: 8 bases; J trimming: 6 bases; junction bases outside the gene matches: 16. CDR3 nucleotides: TGTGCCAGTGGGCGAGACAGGGGACAGATCATGGATACGCAGTATTTT. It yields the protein CASGRDRGQIMDTQYF. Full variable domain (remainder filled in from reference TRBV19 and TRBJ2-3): DGGITQSPKYLFRKEGQNVTLSCEQNLNHDAMYWYRQDPGQGLRLIYYSQIVNDFQKGDIAEGYSVSREKKESFPLTVTSAQKNPTAFYLCASGRDRGQIMDTQYFGPGTRLTVL.

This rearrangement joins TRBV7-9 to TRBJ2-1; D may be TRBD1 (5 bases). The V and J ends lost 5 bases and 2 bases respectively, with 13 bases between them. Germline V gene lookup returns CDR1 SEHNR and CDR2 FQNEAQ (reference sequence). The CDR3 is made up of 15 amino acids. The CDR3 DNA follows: TGTGCCAGCAGCCCCCGGGCAGGGCCCTACAATGAGCAGTTCTTC. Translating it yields CASSPRAGPYNEQFF.

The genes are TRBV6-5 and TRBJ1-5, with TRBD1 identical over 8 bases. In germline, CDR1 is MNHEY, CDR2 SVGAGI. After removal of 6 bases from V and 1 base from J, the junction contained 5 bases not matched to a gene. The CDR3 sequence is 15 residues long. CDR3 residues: CASRAGGASNQPQHF. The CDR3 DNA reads TGTGCCAGCAGGGCAGGGGGCGCAAGCAATCAGCCCCAGCATTTT.

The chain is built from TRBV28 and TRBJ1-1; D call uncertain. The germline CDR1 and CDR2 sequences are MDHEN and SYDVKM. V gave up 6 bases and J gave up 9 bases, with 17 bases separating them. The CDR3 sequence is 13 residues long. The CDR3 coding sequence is TGTGCCAGCAGATTAAGGGTGGCATCTAAAGCTTTCTTT. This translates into CASRLRVASKAFF.

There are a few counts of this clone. The CDR3 here is CASSLAQGDNQPQHF. The CDR3 nucleotides read TGTGCCAGCAGCTTAGCCCAGGGGGACAATCAGCCCCAGCATTTT. The rearrangement links TRBV7-9 to TRBJ1-5; TRBD1 agrees at 7 bases. The trim removed 0 bases at V and 3 bases at J, leaving 2 bases unmatched. Germline assignment: CDR1 SEHNR and CDR2 FQNEAQ (reference sequence). The CDR3 runs to 15 residues.

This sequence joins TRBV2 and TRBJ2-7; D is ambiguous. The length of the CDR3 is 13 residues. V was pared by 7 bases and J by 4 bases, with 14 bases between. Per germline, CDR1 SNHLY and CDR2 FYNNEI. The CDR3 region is CASTPRVAYEQYF. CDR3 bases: TGTGCCAGCACCCCCCGGGTTGCGTACGAGCAGTACTTC. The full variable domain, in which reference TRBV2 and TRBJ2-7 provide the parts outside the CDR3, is EPEVTQTPSHQVTQMGQEVILRCVPISNHLYFYWYRQILGQKVEFLVSFYNNEISEKSEIFDDQFSVERPDGSNFTLKIRSTKLEDSAMYFCASTPRVAYEQYFGPGTRLTVT.

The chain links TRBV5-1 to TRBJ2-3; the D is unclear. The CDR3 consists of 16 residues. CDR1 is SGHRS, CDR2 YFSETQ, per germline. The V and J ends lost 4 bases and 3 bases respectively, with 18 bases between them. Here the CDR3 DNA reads TGCGCCAGCAGCCCGGCCTCGGCCGCCGGTACAGATACGCAGTATTTT. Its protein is CASSPASAAGTDTQYF.

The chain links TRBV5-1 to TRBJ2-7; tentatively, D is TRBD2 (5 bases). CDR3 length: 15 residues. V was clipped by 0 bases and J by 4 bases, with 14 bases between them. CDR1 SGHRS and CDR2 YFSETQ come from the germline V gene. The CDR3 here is CASSLVGGRGYEQYF. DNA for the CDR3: TGCGCCAGCAGCTTGGTTGGAGGTCGAGGGTACGAGCAGTACTTC.

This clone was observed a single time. The CDR3 sequence is CASSEWSGLGNEQFF. As DNA, the CDR3 is TGTGCCAGCAGTGAATGGAGTGGACTAGGCAATGAGCAGTTCTTC. The rearrangement links TRBV2 to TRBJ2-1, with 7 bases aligning to TRBD2. Germline CDR1 reads SNHLY; CDR2 reads FYNNEI. The CDR3 sequence is 15 residues long. V shed 2 bases and J 6 bases; nucleotides not matched to a gene: 7.

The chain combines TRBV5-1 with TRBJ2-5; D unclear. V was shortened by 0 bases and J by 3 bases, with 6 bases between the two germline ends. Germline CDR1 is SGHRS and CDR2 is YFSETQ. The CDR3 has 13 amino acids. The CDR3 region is CASSLGAKETQYF. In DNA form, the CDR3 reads TGCGCCAGCAGCTTGGGGGCCAAAGAGACCCAGTACTTC.

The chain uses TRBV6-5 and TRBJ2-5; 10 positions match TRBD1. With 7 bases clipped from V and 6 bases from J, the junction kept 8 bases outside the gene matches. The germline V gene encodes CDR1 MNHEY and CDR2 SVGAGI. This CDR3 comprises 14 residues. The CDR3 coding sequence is TGTGCCAGCAATCCCGGACAGGGGGGACAGACCCAGTACTTC. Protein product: CASNPGQGGQTQYF.

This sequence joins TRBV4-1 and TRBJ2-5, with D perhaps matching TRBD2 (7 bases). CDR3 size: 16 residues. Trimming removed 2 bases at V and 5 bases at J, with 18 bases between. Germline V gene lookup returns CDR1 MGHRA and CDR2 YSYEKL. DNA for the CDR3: TGCGCCAGCAGCCAATTTAGGGGGGGAGCCAGGGAGACCCAGTACTTC. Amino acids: CASSQFRGGARETQYF.

The CDR3 protein is CASSRKVGFLGRHDNEQFF. The CDR3, as DNA: TGTGCCAGCAGCCGAAAGGTGGGGTTCCTAGGAAGGCACGACAATGAGCAGTTCTTC. This chain joins TRBV4-2 and TRBJ2-1, with D uncertain. This CDR3 is 19 amino acids long. The germline V gene encodes CDR1 LGHNA and CDR2 YNFKEQ. Trimming removed 4 bases at V and 5 bases at J, with 27 bases between.

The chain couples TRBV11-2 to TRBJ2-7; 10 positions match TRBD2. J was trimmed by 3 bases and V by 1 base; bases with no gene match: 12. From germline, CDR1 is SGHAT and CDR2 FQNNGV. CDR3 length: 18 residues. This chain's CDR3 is CASSLGLGLAGALYEQYF. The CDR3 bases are TGTGCCAGCAGCTTAGGTCTGGGGCTAGCGGGGGCTCTCTACGAGCAGTACTTC.

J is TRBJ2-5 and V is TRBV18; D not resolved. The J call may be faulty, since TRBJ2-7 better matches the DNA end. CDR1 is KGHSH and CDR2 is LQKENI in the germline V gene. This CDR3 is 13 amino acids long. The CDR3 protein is CASSPPVSYEQYF. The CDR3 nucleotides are TGTGCCAGCTCACCACCGGTTTCCTACGAGCAGTACTTC.

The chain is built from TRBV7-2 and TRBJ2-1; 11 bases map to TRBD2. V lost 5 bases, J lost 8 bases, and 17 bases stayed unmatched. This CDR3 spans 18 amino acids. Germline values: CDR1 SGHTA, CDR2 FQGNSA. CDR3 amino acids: CASSPTILAGVGSHEQFF. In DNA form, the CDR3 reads TGTGCCAGCAGCCCTACAATACTAGCGGGAGTCGGCTCCCATGAGCAGTTCTTC.

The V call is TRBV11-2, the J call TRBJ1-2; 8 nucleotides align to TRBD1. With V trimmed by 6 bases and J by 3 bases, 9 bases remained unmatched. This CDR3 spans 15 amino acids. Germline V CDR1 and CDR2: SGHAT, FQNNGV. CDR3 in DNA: TGTGCCAGCAGACGACCGGGACAGGAGGACTATGGCTACACCTTC. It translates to CASRRPGQEDYGYTF. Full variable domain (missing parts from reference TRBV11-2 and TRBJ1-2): EAGVAQSPRYKIIEKRQSVAFWCNPISGHATLYWYQQILGQGPKLLIQFQNNGVVDDSQLPKDRFSAERLKGVDSTLKIQPAKLEDSAVYLCASRRPGQEDYGYTFGSGTRLTVV.

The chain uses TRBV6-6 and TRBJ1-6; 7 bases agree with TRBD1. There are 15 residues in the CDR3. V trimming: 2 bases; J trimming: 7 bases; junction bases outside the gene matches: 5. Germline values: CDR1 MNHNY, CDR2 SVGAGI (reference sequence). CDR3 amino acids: CASSYIGTENSPLHF. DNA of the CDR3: TGTGCCAGCAGTTACATCGGGACAGAAAATTCACCCCTCCACTTT.

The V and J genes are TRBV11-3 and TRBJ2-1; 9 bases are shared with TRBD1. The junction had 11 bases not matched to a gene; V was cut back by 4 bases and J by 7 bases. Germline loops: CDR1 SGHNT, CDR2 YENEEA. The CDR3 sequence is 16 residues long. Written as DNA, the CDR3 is TGTGCCAGCAGCTCACCCTCCGGGACAGGGATTAATGAGCAGTTCTTC. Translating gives CASSSPSGTGINEQFF.

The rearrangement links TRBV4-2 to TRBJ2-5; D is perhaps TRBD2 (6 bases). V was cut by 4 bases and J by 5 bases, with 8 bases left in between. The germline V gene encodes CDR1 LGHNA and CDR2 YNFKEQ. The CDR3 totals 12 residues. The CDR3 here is CASSRAGETQYF. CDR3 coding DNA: TGTGCCAGCAGCCGAGCGGGCGAGACCCAGTACTTC.

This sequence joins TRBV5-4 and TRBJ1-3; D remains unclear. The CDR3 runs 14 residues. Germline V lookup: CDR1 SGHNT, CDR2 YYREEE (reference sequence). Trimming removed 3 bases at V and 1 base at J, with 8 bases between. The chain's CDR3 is CASSWVGSGNTIYF. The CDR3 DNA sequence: TGTGCCAGCAGCTGGGTCGGGTCTGGAAACACCATATATTTT.

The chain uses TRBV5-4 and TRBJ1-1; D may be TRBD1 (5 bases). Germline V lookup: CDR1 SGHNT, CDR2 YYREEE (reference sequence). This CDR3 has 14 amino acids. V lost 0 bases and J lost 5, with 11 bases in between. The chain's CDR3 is CASSLGGVETEAFF. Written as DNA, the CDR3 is TGTGCCAGCAGCTTGGGAGGGGTCGAGACTGAAGCTTTCTTT.

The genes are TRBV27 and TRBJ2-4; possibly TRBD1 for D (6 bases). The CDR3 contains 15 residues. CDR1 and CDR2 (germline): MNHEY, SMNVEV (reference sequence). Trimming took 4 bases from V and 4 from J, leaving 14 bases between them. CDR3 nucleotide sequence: TGTGCCAGCAGTTACATTAGACAGGCAAAAAACATTCAGTACTTC. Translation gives CASSYIRQAKNIQYF.

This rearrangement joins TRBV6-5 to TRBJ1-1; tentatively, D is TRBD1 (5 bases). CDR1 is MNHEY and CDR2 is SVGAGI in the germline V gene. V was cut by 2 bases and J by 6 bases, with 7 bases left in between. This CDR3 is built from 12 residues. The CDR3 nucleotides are TGTGCCAGCAGTTACAGGGGAGCTGAAGCTTTCTTT. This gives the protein CASSYRGAEAFF.

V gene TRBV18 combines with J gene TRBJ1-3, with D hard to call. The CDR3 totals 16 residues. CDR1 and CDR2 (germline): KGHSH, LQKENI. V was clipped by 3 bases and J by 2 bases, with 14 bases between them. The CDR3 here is CASSPLRVGAGNTIYF. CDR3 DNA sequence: TGTGCCAGCTCACCCCTCCGAGTCGGCGCTGGAAACACCATATATTTT. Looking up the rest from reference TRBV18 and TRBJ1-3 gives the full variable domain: NAGVMQNPRHLVRRRGQEARLRCSPMKGHSHVYWYRQLPEEGLKFMVYLQKENIIDESGMPKERFSAEFPKEGPSILRIQQVVRGDSAAYFCASSPLRVGAGNTIYFGEGSWLTVV.